The 10 T cell receptor beta chains below come from one sample, sequenced in a study of blood T cell repertoires in COVID-19. Profiled with immunoSEQ multiplex PCR; TCRdb holds only in-frame clones, not every one. The table lists 200,000 to 250,000 clones, around nine tenths of them singletons. The sample was peripheral blood. Source of these receptors: a woman aged 55-69 years who had recovered from COVID-19.

The V and J genes are TRBV5-4 and TRBJ1-1; possible D gene TRBD1, 5 bases. The CDR3 has 13 residues. With 0 bases removed from V and 7 bases from J, the gap between germline ends came to 10 bases. Germline values: CDR1 SGHNT, CDR2 YYREEE (reference sequence). The DNA of the CDR3 is TGTGCCAGCAGCTTGGCCTTAAGGGGTGAAGCTTTCTTT. This encodes CASSLALRGEAFF.

This chain connects TRBV28 to TRBJ1-6; 11 positions agree with TRBD1. Trimming cost V 6 bases and J 10 bases; bases outside gene matches: 11. The length of the CDR3 is 16 residues. The germline CDR1 and CDR2 sequences are MDHEN and SYDVKM. The DNA of the CDR3 is TGTGCCAGCAGCCGAGGGACAGGGGGATTCGGGTCACCCCTCCACTTT. This gives the protein CASSRGTGGFGSPLHF.

The CDR3 loop reads CASSFLSGGATDTQYF. The CDR3 DNA reads TGCGCCAGCAGCTTTCTGAGCGGGGGGGCAACAGATACGCAGTATTTT. V gene TRBV5-1 combines with J gene TRBJ2-3, with 10 positions matching TRBD2. The CDR3 consists of 16 residues. Looked up from germline, CDR1 is SGHRS and CDR2 is YFSETQ. V dropped 2 bases and J dropped 3; count of bases not matched to a gene: 6.

The chain uses TRBV5-5 and TRBJ2-7; 7 nucleotides match TRBD2. V dropped 4 bases and J dropped 0; count of bases not matched to a gene: 7. From germline, CDR1 is SGHKS and CDR2 YYEKEE (reference sequence). The CDR3 extends over 15 amino acids. CDR3 loop: CASSPLADSSYEQYF. The CDR3 bases are TGTGCCAGCAGCCCTCTAGCGGATAGCTCCTACGAGCAGTACTTC.

The gene calls are TRBV27 and TRBJ1-6; possible D gene TRBD1, 5 bases. Trimming pared 3 bases from V and 5 bases from J, leaving 17 bases between. Per germline, CDR1 MNHEY and CDR2 SMNVEV (reference sequence). The length of the CDR3 is 17 residues. The CDR3 nucleotides are TGTGCCAGCAGTTTCAGGGTGCCCTTAGGACATAATTCACCCCTCCACTTT. Protein product: CASSFRVPLGHNSPLHF.

This sequence joins TRBV13 and TRBJ1-3, with 10 bases identical to TRBD1. Germline trimming cut 0 bases from V and 3 bases from J; bases unmatched to any gene: 11. This CDR3 comprises 19 residues. Germline V lookup: CDR1 PRHDT, CDR2 FYEKMQ (reference sequence). This CDR3 is CASSLGLLTGGFFGNTIYF. The CDR3 DNA follows: TGTGCCAGCAGCTTAGGCCTACTGACAGGGGGCTTCTTTGGAAACACCATATATTTT.

The V call is TRBV2, the J call TRBJ2-3; TRBD2 matches at 7 bases. J was trimmed by 3 bases and V by 4 bases; bases with no gene match: 7. Germline loops: CDR1 SNHLY, CDR2 FYNNEI. The CDR3 has 15 amino acids. CDR3 in DNA: TGTGCCAGCAGTGGCCCAGCGGGGTTAACAGATACGCAGTATTTT. This encodes CASSGPAGLTDTQYF.

This chain uses TRBV7-2 with TRBJ2-7, with a tentative D call TRBD2 (6 bases). The V and J ends lost 0 bases and 2 bases respectively, with 11 bases between them. Germline V gene data show CDR1 as SGHTA and CDR2 as FQGNSA. This CDR3 spans 15 amino acids. CDR3 in amino acids: CASSLAAGDPYEQYF. The CDR3 DNA is TGTGCCAGCAGCTTAGCAGCGGGCGACCCCTACGAGCAGTACTTC.

The rearrangement joins TRBV5-1 to TRBJ2-2; the D gene is possibly TRBD1 (5 bases). CDR1 is SGHRS, CDR2 YFSETQ, per germline. The CDR3 length is 14 residues. Trimming left V 4 bases short and J 1 base short, with 8 bases between. The CDR3 DNA reads TGCGCCAGCAGCGTAACAGGGAACACCGGGGAGCTGTTTTTT. This codes for CASSVTGNTGELFF.

This sequence joins TRBV4-1 and TRBJ2-5, with 7 bases fitting TRBD2. CDR3 length equals 15 residues. V lost 3 bases and J lost 6; bases outside the gene matches: 10. The germline V gene has CDR1 MGHRA and CDR2 YSYEKL. The chain's CDR3 is CASSQGGAGEKTQYF. The CDR3 region has the DNA TGCGCCAGCAGCCAGGGCGGGGCGGGGGAGAAGACCCAGTACTTC.